This entry lists 24 T cell receptor beta chains sequenced from one sample in a study of T cell repertoires in cytomegalovirus infection. Their target antigens are unknown. Via MiXCR, TCRdb re-called the reads, giving one row per CDR3 protein. The sample has about 570,000 distinct CDR3 sequences; about 40% are singletons. The input for sequencing was cultured PBMCs, taken from culture after CMV antigen stimulation. The receptor set was obtained from a human donor in good health (CMV status not recorded). Some clones in this sample may be carry-over from other donors' samples.

This clonotype was counted ten times or more. This chain links TRBV7-2 with TRBJ1-2; D ambiguous. V gave up 1 base and J gave up 0 bases, with 9 bases separating them. This CDR3 is built from 15 residues. Looked up from germline, CDR1 is SGHTA and CDR2 is FQGNSA. CDR3 protein: CASSLVHRSNYGYTF. CDR3 coding DNA: TGTGCCAGCAGCTTAGTCCACAGATCTAACTATGGCTACACCTTC.

There are a few counts of this clonotype. The J gene is TRBJ1-1, the V gene TRBV27, with D uncertain. The V end was cut by 9 bases, the J end by 4 bases, with 18 bases between. CDR1 is MNHEY and CDR2 is SMNVEV in the germline V gene (reference sequence). The CDR3 consists of 14 residues. The CDR3 nucleotides read TGTGCCAGTTCGGGCACTGTGGCGGGCACTGAAGCTTTCTTT. This sequence encodes CASSGTVAGTEAFF.

The chain joins TRBV12-5 to TRBJ1-2; tentatively, D is TRBD1 (5 bases). CDR3 length: 13 amino acids. The germline V gene encodes CDR1 LGHNT and CDR2 FRNRAP. Trimming removed 1 base at V and 4 bases at J, with 7 bases between. The CDR3 is CASGLAGSYGYTF. Here the CDR3 DNA reads TGTGCTAGTGGTTTGGCAGGGTCCTATGGCTACACCTTC.

The rearrangement joins TRBV28 to TRBJ2-2, with D unclear. This CDR3 has 13 residues. Germline V gives CDR1 MDHEN, CDR2 SYDVKM. V lost 8 bases and J 5 bases, leaving 12 bases between the germline ends. CDR3 in amino acids: CASAFGVTGELFF. DNA for the CDR3: TGTGCCAGCGCTTTTGGGGTTACCGGGGAGCTGTTTTTT. The full variable domain, its missing parts supplied by reference TRBV28 and TRBJ2-2, is DVKVTQSSRYLVKRTGEKVFLECVQDMDHENMFWYRQDPGLGLRLIYFSYDVKMKEKGDIPEGYSVSREKKERFSLILESASTNQTSMYLCASAFGVTGELFFGEGSRLTVL.

This chain connects TRBV12-3 or TRBV12-4 to TRBJ1-2, with a weak D call TRBD1 (5 bases). The CDR3 has 12 amino acids. Trimming removed 6 bases from V and 6 bases from J, with 11 bases in between. CDR3 nucleotides: TGTGCCAGCAGAACCGGGGGGGATGGCTACACCTTC. The encoded protein is CASRTGGDGYTF.

This clonotype was observed a few times. This rearrangement joins TRBV7-2 to TRBJ2-3; 7 nucleotides align to TRBD2. There are 18 residues in the CDR3. With V trimmed by 2 bases and J by 0 bases, 11 bases remained unmatched. Germline-derived CDR1 and CDR2 are SGHTA and FQGNSA. The CDR3 nucleotides read TGTGCCAGCAGCTTAAAACGGGCTAGCGGTACTAGCACAGATACGCAGTATTTT. Protein product: CASSLKRASGTSTDTQYF.

This clonotype was found a few times. The V and J genes are TRBV7-2 and TRBJ1-2, with 9 positions matching TRBD1. The V gene's germline CDR1 is SGHTA and CDR2 FQGNSA. The CDR3 length is 15 residues. With V trimmed by 0 bases and J by 3 bases, 2 bases remained unmatched. CDR3 sequence: CASSLAGQGDYGYTF. CDR3 DNA sequence: TGTGCCAGCAGCTTAGCGGGACAGGGCGACTATGGCTACACCTTC.

The rearrangement uses TRBV7-2 and TRBJ2-1; 7 bases are shared with TRBD2. Germline values: CDR1 SGHTA, CDR2 FQGNSA. J was trimmed by 13 bases and V by 5 bases; bases with no gene match: 8. This CDR3 has 12 residues. The CDR3 DNA reads as TGTGCCAGCAGCGCCCCCGGGACTACTCAGTTCTTC. Its translation: CASSAPGTTQFF.

The V gene is TRBV6-1, the J gene TRBJ2-7; 11 bases line up with TRBD2. Trimming took 5 bases from V and 3 from J; bases not matched to a gene: 9. This CDR3 has 16 residues. Germline lookup yields CDR1 MNHNS and CDR2 SASEGT. CDR3 sequence: CASSPTLAGGNYEQYF. The CDR3 DNA sequence: TGTGCCAGCAGTCCCACTCTAGCGGGAGGAAACTACGAGCAGTACTTC.

This clonotype appeared a few times. V usage is TRBV7-6 and J usage is TRBJ2-2, with a weak D call TRBD2 (5 bases). The CDR3 has 14 residues. V lost 1 base, J lost 4 bases, and 7 bases lay in between. Germline loops: CDR1 SGHVS, CDR2 FNYEAQ. The CDR3 DNA reads as TGTGCCAGCAGCTTAGGAGGGCTCACCGGGGAGCTGTTTTTT. It yields the protein CASSLGGLTGELFF.

The chain employs TRBV7-8 and TRBJ1-6; TRBD1 is a possible D gene (5 bases). V was clipped by 5 bases and J by 7 bases, with 12 bases between them. Germline CDR1 reads SGHVS; CDR2 reads FQNEAQ. The CDR3 totals 14 residues. The CDR3 nucleotides are TGTGCCAGCAGCCCCCAGGGAGAGAATTCACCCCTCCACTTT. This sequence encodes CASSPQGENSPLHF.

The CDR3 here is CASSLIGTSGEGGPYEQYF. For the CDR3, the DNA is TGTGCCAGCAGCTTAATTGGGACTAGCGGAGAGGGGGGACCCTACGAGCAGTACTTC. The chain has TRBV7-2 and TRBJ2-7; 11 positions match TRBD2. In germline, CDR1 is SGHTA, CDR2 FQGNSA. The V gene end was trimmed by 2 bases and the J gene end by 2 bases; junction bases not matched to a gene: 14. The CDR3 is 19 amino acids. The complete variable domain, with remaining parts taken from reference TRBV7-2 and TRBJ2-7, reads GAGVSQSPSNKVTEKGKDVELRCDPISGHTALYWYRQSLGQGLEFLIYFQGNSAPDKSGLPSDRFSAERTGGSVSTLTIQRTQQEDSAVYLCASSLIGTSGEGGPYEQYFGPGTRLTVT.

This clonotype has a handful of counts. V usage is TRBV7-2 and J usage is TRBJ2-1; D remains unclear. V dropped 4 bases and J dropped 5 bases, with 12 bases sitting between them. Germline V gives CDR1 SGHTA, CDR2 FQGNSA. This CDR3 contains 14 residues. The CDR3 loop reads CASSWFRMDNEQFF. DNA of the CDR3: TGTGCCAGCAGCTGGTTCCGAATGGACAATGAGCAGTTCTTC.

This clonotype occurred once. The chain uses TRBV15 and TRBJ2-1; D gene uncertain. CDR3 length equals 16 residues. Germline CDR1 and CDR2: LNHNV and YYDKDF (reference sequence). The V and J ends lost 3 bases and 0 bases respectively, with 12 bases between them. CDR3 DNA sequence: TGTGCCACCAGCAGCCCGAAGGCCCTCTCCTACAATGAGCAGTTCTTC. Its protein is CATSSPKALSYNEQFF. The whole variable domain, remainder taken from reference TRBV15 and TRBJ2-1, is DAMVIQNPRYQVTQFGKPVTLSCSQTLNHNVMYWYQQKSSQAPKLLFHYYDKDFNNEADTPDNFQSRRPNTSFCFLDIRSPGLGDTAMYLCATSSPKALSYNEQFFGPGTRLTVL.

The genes are TRBV9 and TRBJ1-2; D perhaps matches TRBD1 (6 bases). Germline CDR1 is SGDLS and CDR2 is YYNGEE. The CDR3 consists of 14 residues. V lost 3 bases, J lost 4 bases, and 13 bases lay in between. In DNA, the CDR3 is TGTGCCAGCAGCGGGACGGGACACTTCTATGGCTACACCTTC. Amino acid sequence: CASSGTGHFYGYTF.

The chain joins TRBV7-2 to TRBJ1-2; TRBD1 is a possible D gene (6 bases). CDR1 and CDR2 (germline): SGHTA, FQGNSA. V lost 1 base, J lost 7 bases, and 16 bases lay in between. This CDR3 spans 15 amino acids. CDR3 loop: CASSLGPRGGVGYTF. CDR3 bases: TGTGCCAGCAGCTTAGGGCCCCGGGGGGGCGTTGGCTACACCTTC.

In this sample, this clonotype turned up many times. V gene TRBV7-8 combines with J gene TRBJ2-1, with TRBD2 matching 12 bases. This CDR3 contains 19 residues. After removal of 0 bases from V and 0 bases from J, the junction contained 6 bases not matched to a gene. The germline CDR1 and CDR2 sequences are SGHVS and FQNEAQ. The CDR3 coding sequence is TGTGCCAGCAGCTTAGCGCGGCTAGCGGGAGGGAGCTCCTACAATGAGCAGTTCTTC. Encoded protein: CASSLARLAGGSSYNEQFF. The entire variable domain, with the rest obtained from reference TRBV7-8 and TRBJ2-1, is as follows: GAGVSQSPRYKVAKRGQDVALRCDPISGHVSLFWYQQALGQGPEFLTYFQNEAQLDKSGLPSDRFFAERPEGSVSTLKIQRTQQEDSAVYLCASSLARLAGGSSYNEQFFGPGTRLTVL.

The rearrangement links TRBV3-1 to TRBJ2-2, with a weak D call TRBD1 (6 bases). This CDR3 comprises 15 residues. Germline V CDR1 and CDR2: LGHDT, YNNKEL (reference sequence). Trimming took off 2 bases at V and 6 bases at J, with 13 bases between the two ends. CDR3 nucleotides: TGTGCCAGCAGCCAACCGGAAGGGGGTCCCGGGGAGCTGTTTTTT. Translation: CASSQPEGGPGELFF.

The CDR3 nucleotides read TGCAGTGCTAGACCCCTTATAGCGGGGTCCTACGAGCAGTACTTC. Translation gives CSARPLIAGSYEQYF. The chain links TRBV20-1 to TRBJ2-7; 8 bases line up with TRBD2. J gave up 1 base and V 2 bases, and 7 bases lay outside the gene matches. The CDR3 totals 15 residues. Germline CDR1 and CDR2: DFQATT and SNEGSKA (reference sequence).

This sequence joins TRBV7-2 and TRBJ2-7, with 8 nucleotides matching TRBD1. The CDR3 consists of 15 residues. CDR1 and CDR2 (germline): SGHTA, FQGNSA. Trimming removed 2 bases from V and 2 bases from J; junction bases left unmatched: 5. In DNA, the CDR3 is TGTGCCAGCAGCTTACGGACAGGGTTGGCCTACGAGCAGTACTTC. Its protein product is CASSLRTGLAYEQYF. The variable domain in full, completed from reference TRBV7-2 and TRBJ2-7, reads GAGVSQSPSNKVTEKGKDVELRCDPISGHTALYWYRQSLGQGLEFLIYFQGNSAPDKSGLPSDRFSAERTGGSVSTLTIQRTQQEDSAVYLCASSLRTGLAYEQYFGPGTRLTVT.

V gene TRBV7-2 combines with J gene TRBJ2-2, with 11 bases matching TRBD1. The CDR3 consists of 17 residues. Germline lookup yields CDR1 SGHTA and CDR2 FQGNSA. Trimming took 6 bases from V and 5 from J; bases not matched to a gene: 11. The CDR3 DNA reads as TGTGCCAGCAGTCCGGACAGGGGGCTAGCGGGGACCGGGGAGCTGTTTTTT. Translating gives CASSPDRGLAGTGELFF. The whole variable domain, filled in from reference TRBV7-2 and TRBJ2-2, reads GAGVSQSPSNKVTEKGKDVELRCDPISGHTALYWYRQSLGQGLEFLIYFQGNSAPDKSGLPSDRFSAERTGGSVSTLTIQRTQQEDSAVYLCASSPDRGLAGTGELFFGEGSRLTVL.

This clonotype appeared a single time. The rearrangement links TRBV11-2 to TRBJ2-5; a possible D gene is TRBD1 (6 bases). Germline CDR1 reads SGHAT; CDR2 reads FQNNGV. This CDR3 spans 16 amino acids. V was clipped by 5 bases and J by 1 base, with 17 bases between them. The CDR3 sequence: CASSQRQATIQETQYF. CDR3 DNA: TGTGCCAGCAGCCAACGACAGGCGACGATCCAAGAGACCCAGTACTTC.

This clonotype was seen a few times. The rearrangement uses TRBV6-6 and TRBJ2-5; 11 bases fit TRBD2. CDR1 is MNHNY and CDR2 is SVGAGI in the germline V gene (reference sequence). Trimming removed 5 bases from V and 8 bases from J; junction bases left unmatched: 13. The CDR3 runs to 16 residues. CDR3 DNA: TGTGCCAGCAGTCTGCCTAGCGGGAGGCCCGACGTAACCCAGTACTTC. The encoded protein is CASSLPSGRPDVTQYF.

Turning to this clonotype: Since a much larger clone is just one base distant, this may be a read error. The V gene is TRBV7-2, the J gene TRBJ2-7, with 9 nucleotides matching TRBD1. The CDR3 is 14 residues long. Germline CDR1 reads SGHTA; CDR2 reads FQGNSA. The CDR3 DNA follows: TGTGCCAGCAGCCCTGAAACAGGGGGCAGGGAGCAGCACTTC. Its translation is CASSPETGGREQHF.